The present entry profiles one T cell receptor beta chain with its context. Its antigen is unknown. V dropped 3 bases and J dropped 5 bases, with 8 bases sitting between them. This CDR3 has 13 amino acids. From germline, CDR1 is SGHTA and CDR2 FQGNSA. This sample is part of a study of cytomegalovirus exposure and HLA in healthy donors. PCR involved 60 Vbeta and 13 Jbeta primers. Here immunoSEQ multiplex PCR was the method, and the copy in TCRdb shows in-frame clones only, minus some. The sample consists of approximately 86,000 clones, around 70% of them appearing once. Study-wide results and limits: Some segments of the V type, notably TRBV6-2 and TRBV6-3, were excluded as indistinguishable. Reports credit the classifier with highly specific, highly sensitive diagnosis of cytomegalovirus status.

Healthy donors of bone marrow made up the group. This chain joins TRBV7-2 and TRBJ2-1; D is uncertain. The sample consisted of PBMCs. The source is a man in his 60s in good health and CMV-seronegative. CDR3: CASSLAANNEQFF. Here the CDR3 DNA reads TGTGCCAGCAGCTTGGCGGCTAACAATGAGCAGTTCTTC.